Below are 23 T cell receptor beta chains sequenced from a single sample in a study of PD-L1 blockade in urothelial cancer. The time point is: peripheral blood 6 weeks after treatment start. Profiling relied on immunoSEQ multiplex PCR, and the TCRdb table lists in-frame clones only, not all of them. The table lists 75,000 to 100,000 clones, 83% of them singletons. The sample here was PBMCs, taken around atezolizumab (anti-PD-L1) treatment. Source of these receptors: a man aged 70 or older with urothelial cancer.

The V gene is TRBV2, the J gene TRBJ2-5, with 13 bases fitting TRBD2. The V segment lost 7 bases and the J segment 4 bases; nucleotides outside the gene matches: 6. CDR1 is SNHLY, CDR2 FYNNEI, per germline. This CDR3 is 15 amino acids long. The chain's CDR3 is CASNKLAGGRETQYF. CDR3 DNA sequence: TGTGCCAGCAATAAACTAGCGGGAGGGCGAGAGACCCAGTACTTC.

This chain connects TRBV5-6 to TRBJ2-7; weak D call: TRBD2 (5 bases). CDR3 length equals 15 residues. Germline lookup yields CDR1 SGHDT and CDR2 YYEEEE. The germline V and J ends were trimmed by 4 bases and 3 bases, with 17 bases remaining between them. The CDR3 protein is CASSPFPGIYYEQYF. CDR3 bases: TGTGCCAGCAGCCCATTCCCGGGGATTTACTACGAGCAGTACTTC.

The V call is TRBV5-6, the J call TRBJ1-1; D remains unclear. Trimming removed 3 bases at V and 3 bases at J, with 9 bases between. Germline loops: CDR1 SGHDT, CDR2 YYEEEE. The CDR3 covers 13 residues. The DNA of the CDR3 is TGTGCCAGCAGCTCGTACACCTACACTGAAGCTTTCTTT. Amino acid sequence: CASSSYTYTEAFF.

This sequence joins TRBV5-1 and TRBJ2-7, with D possibly being TRBD1 (6 bases). Trimming stripped 0 bases from V and 7 bases from J, with 20 bases between. This CDR3 spans 16 amino acids. Germline assignment: CDR1 SGHRS and CDR2 YFSETQ. In DNA form, the CDR3 reads TGCGCCAGCAGCTTGGGTTTAAACCGGGACAATGGAGAGCAGTACTTC. Its translation is CASSLGLNRDNGEQYF.

The chain recombines TRBV2 with TRBJ2-5; 10 positions match TRBD1. The CDR3 has 15 amino acids. The V gene's germline CDR1 is SNHLY and CDR2 FYNNEI. With 8 bases clipped from V and 0 bases from J, the junction kept 6 bases outside the gene matches. CDR3 DNA sequence: TGTGCCAGCGGCCGGGACAGGGGATACCAAGAGACCCAGTACTTC. Its protein product is CASGRDRGYQETQYF.

This clone has only a few counts. J is TRBJ2-7 and V is TRBV19, with a weak D call TRBD1 (6 bases). From germline, CDR1 is LNHDA and CDR2 SQIVND (reference sequence). Trimming cost V 1 base and J 3 bases, with 13 bases left between them. The CDR3 has 15 residues. CDR3 protein: CASSIGTGRGYEQYF. DNA of the CDR3: TGTGCCAGTAGTATAGGAACAGGGAGAGGCTACGAGCAGTACTTC.

The chain links TRBV10-3 to TRBJ2-3; the match to TRBD1 covers 7 bases. The junction had 10 bases not matched to a gene; V was cut back by 6 bases and J by 1 base. Germline V gene sequence: CDR1 ENHRY, CDR2 SYGVKD. This CDR3 has 16 amino acids. The CDR3 protein is CAISRGQAQGTDTQYF. CDR3 bases: TGTGCCATCAGCAGAGGACAGGCTCAGGGCACAGATACGCAGTATTTT.

The chain is built from TRBV7-6 and TRBJ2-2, with TRBD1 as a possible D gene (5 bases). CDR1 SGHVS and CDR2 FNYEAQ come from the germline V gene. V was shortened by 0 bases and J by 6 bases, with 8 bases between the two germline ends. The CDR3 spans 14 residues. Here the CDR3 DNA reads TGTGCCAGCAGCTTAGCTACAGGTCCCGGGGAGCTGTTTTTT. This translates into CASSLATGPGELFF.

This chain joins TRBV5-1 and TRBJ1-1; 9 positions agree with TRBD1. The junction had 5 bases not matched to a gene; V was cut back by 2 bases and J by 0 bases. The CDR3 runs 16 residues. Germline V gene sequence: CDR1 SGHRS, CDR2 YFSETQ. CDR3 amino acids: CASSFDWDRVNTEAFF. The CDR3 DNA is TGCGCCAGCAGCTTCGACTGGGACAGGGTGAACACTGAAGCTTTCTTT.

CDR3 loop: CASSSPRGDQETQYF. The CDR3 DNA reads as TGTGCCAGCAGCTCCCCACGGGGGGACCAAGAGACCCAGTACTTC. V and J are TRBV7-6 and TRBJ2-5; 7 nucleotides agree with TRBD2. Unmatched junction bases numbered 5, after V lost 4 bases and J lost 0 bases. The CDR3 sequence is 15 residues long. Looked up from germline, CDR1 is SGHVS and CDR2 is FNYEAQ.

The chain recombines TRBV7-9 with TRBJ2-7, with a weak D call TRBD1 (6 bases). Germline loops: CDR1 SEHNR, CDR2 FQNEAQ (reference sequence). The germline V and J ends were trimmed by 5 bases and 1 base, with 18 bases remaining between them. This CDR3 comprises 16 residues. The CDR3 DNA sequence: TGTGCCAGCAGCCCCTCAGGGGCAGGGGCTTCCTACGAGCAGTACTTC. Its protein product is CASSPSGAGASYEQYF.

Only a few counts were recorded for this clone. The V gene is TRBV18, the J gene TRBJ1-2, with TRBD1 matching over 9 bases. With 2 bases clipped from V and 5 bases from J, the junction kept 3 bases outside the gene matches. The CDR3 length is 14 residues. Germline-derived CDR1 and CDR2 are KGHSH and LQKENI. This CDR3 is CASSPDRGIYGYTF. The DNA of the CDR3 is TGTGCCAGCTCACCAGACAGGGGGATTTATGGCTACACCTTC. The full variable domain, completed using reference TRBV18 and TRBJ1-2, is NAGVMQNPRHLVRRRGQEARLRCSPMKGHSHVYWYRQLPEEGLKFMVYLQKENIIDESGMPKERFSAEFPKEGPSILRIQQVVRGDSAAYFCASSPDRGIYGYTFGSGTRLTVV.

The V and J genes are TRBV9 and TRBJ2-5, with D perhaps TRBD2 (6 bases). The CDR3 extends over 15 amino acids. The germline gives CDR1 SGDLS, CDR2 YYNGEE. The germline V and J ends were trimmed by 0 bases and 5 bases, with 14 bases remaining between them. The CDR3 protein is CASSVGGGFKETQYF. Written as DNA, the CDR3 is TGTGCCAGCAGCGTAGGTGGGGGGTTTAAGGAGACCCAGTACTTC.

This clone appeared a single time. The chain employs TRBV5-1 and TRBJ2-5, with 9 bases that match TRBD1. The CDR3 is made up of 15 amino acids. Trimming took 5 bases from V and 1 from J; bases not matched to a gene: 6. Germline loops: CDR1 SGHRS, CDR2 YFSETQ. As DNA, the CDR3 is TGCGCCAGCAGTTGGCGGGGACAGGGCCAAGAGACCCAGTACTTC. Its protein is CASSWRGQGQETQYF. Full variable domain (rest looked up from reference TRBV5-1 and TRBJ2-5): KAGVTQTPRYLIKTRGQQVTLSCSPISGHRSVSWYQQTPGQGLQFLFEYFSETQRNKGNFPGRFSGRQFSNSRSEMNVSTLELGDSALYLCASSWRGQGQETQYFGPGTRLLVL.

The V and J genes are TRBV5-4 and TRBJ1-1, with D maybe TRBD1 (6 bases). With 2 bases removed from V and 0 bases from J, the gap between germline ends came to 11 bases. CDR1 is SGHNT, CDR2 YYREEE, per germline (reference sequence). This CDR3 contains 15 residues. DNA of the CDR3: TGTGCCAGCAGCTTAGGGGGGGCGGTGAACACTGAAGCTTTCTTT. Its translation: CASSLGGAVNTEAFF.

CDR3 bases: TGTGCCAGTAGTGCGGGACAGAACTACGAGCAGTACTTC. Translating gives CASSAGQNYEQYF. The rearrangement uses TRBV19 and TRBJ2-7; weak D call: TRBD1 (7 bases). V dropped 5 bases and J dropped 3 bases, with 11 bases sitting between them. Germline CDR1 LNHDA, CDR2 SQIVND (reference sequence). This CDR3 region has 13 residues.

This clone was seen once. The chain combines TRBV19 with TRBJ2-7; 9 nucleotides match TRBD1. Per germline, CDR1 LNHDA and CDR2 SQIVND (reference sequence). With 4 bases clipped from V and 7 bases from J, the junction kept 8 bases outside the gene matches. This CDR3 has 14 amino acids. The CDR3 DNA sequence: TGTGCCAGTAGTAGGGGGACAGGGACGAGTGAGCAGTACTTC. Translating it yields CASSRGTGTSEQYF.

The V call is TRBV19, the J call TRBJ1-2; D unresolved. The germline gives CDR1 LNHDA, CDR2 SQIVND (reference sequence). The CDR3 covers 15 residues. V shed 6 bases and J shed 2 bases, with 16 bases lying between them. CDR3 amino acids: CASRGEATVNYGYTF. The CDR3 coding sequence is TGTGCCAGTAGGGGTGAGGCGACGGTCAACTATGGCTACACCTTC.

This chain joins TRBV5-1 and TRBJ1-5; D unresolved. This CDR3 spans 12 amino acids. Trimming shortened V by 9 bases and J by 8 bases, and 15 bases separated the two germline ends. Germline V gene lookup returns CDR1 SGHRS and CDR2 YFSETQ. The chain's CDR3 is CATRAGTKPQHF. The CDR3 coding sequence is TGCGCCACTCGCGCAGGAACAAAGCCCCAGCATTTT.

The V call is TRBV5-4, the J call TRBJ1-2, with TRBD1 identical over 7 bases. CDR3 length: 13 amino acids. Germline CDR1 SGHNT, CDR2 YYREEE (reference sequence). With V trimmed by 4 bases and J by 7 bases, 7 bases remained unmatched. DNA of the CDR3: TGTGCCAGCAGCGCCCCAGGGGGAAGTGGCTACACCTTC. Translated: CASSAPGGSGYTF. The full variable domain, with the rest looked up from reference TRBV5-4 and TRBJ1-2, is ETGVTQSPTHLIKTRGQQVTLRCSSQSGHNTVSWYQQALGQGPQFIFQYYREEENGRGNFPPRFSGLQFPNYSSELNVNALELDDSALYLCASSAPGGSGYTFGSGTRLTVV.

The CDR3 bases are TGTGCCTGGAGTGCGGGACTCCGGGCGAGGGGCACTGAAGCTTTCTTT. It yields the protein CAWSAGLRARGTEAFF. This chain connects TRBV30 to TRBJ1-1; D perhaps matches TRBD1 (5 bases). Germline values: CDR1 GTSNPN, CDR2 SVGIG (reference sequence). The germline V and J ends were trimmed by 1 base and 4 bases, with 19 bases remaining between them. This CDR3 has 16 residues.

The V and J genes are TRBV5-6 and TRBJ1-4, with D possibly being TRBD1 (6 bases). The CDR3 is 15 residues long. Germline loops: CDR1 SGHDT, CDR2 YYEEEE. Deletions cut 4 bases from V and 8 bases from J, with 18 bases between. The CDR3 region is CASSADSRGYEKLFF. The CDR3 region has the DNA TGTGCCAGCAGCGCGGACAGCCGGGGTTACGAAAAACTGTTTTTT.

This clone was recorded a few times. This chain connects TRBV2 to TRBJ1-6; D gene unclear. The germline gives CDR1 SNHLY, CDR2 FYNNEI. V gave up 6 bases and J gave up 8 bases, with 8 bases separating them. This CDR3 has 12 amino acids. Here the CDR3 reads CASRAEDSPLHF. CDR3 in DNA: TGTGCCAGCAGGGCAGAAGATTCACCCCTCCACTTT.